This entry lists 21 T cell receptor beta chains sequenced from one sample in a study of T-cell reconstitution after alpha-beta-depleted transplantation in children. It was with unique molecular identifiers that the TCRbeta library was prepared. TCRdb reprocessed the PCR reads with MiXCR, giving one entry per CDR3 protein. Of 300,000 to 400,000 distinct CDR3 sequences in the sample, approximately 23% are singletons; the top ten hold 9.5% to 13%. The source was PBMCs, mostly from graft donor cells, collected 180 days after TCRalphabeta/CD19-depleted stem cell transplant. Source of these receptors: a male patient younger than 18 who had a stem cell transplant for acute lymphoblastic leukemia, so the T cells may come from the graft donor.

The V and J genes are TRBV6-5 and TRBJ2-1; D is unclear. The CDR3 extends over 15 amino acids. Trimming shortened V by 2 bases and J by 3 bases, and 11 bases separated the two germline ends. From germline, CDR1 is MNHEY and CDR2 SVGAGI. CDR3 nucleotide sequence: TGTGCCAGCAGTTACGCCTTTTTAGGCTACAATGAGCAGTTCTTC. This encodes CASSYAFLGYNEQFF.

This clonotype was detected only a few times. This rearrangement joins TRBV5-1 to TRBJ2-2, with 9 nucleotides matching TRBD2. The CDR3 totals 16 residues. Germline V CDR1 and CDR2: SGHRS, YFSETQ. The junction had 6 bases not matched to a gene; V was cut back by 0 bases and J by 6 bases. In DNA form, the CDR3 reads TGCGCCAGCAGCTTGGCCTTCCGACTAGCGGCCGGGGAGCTGTTTTTT. Translated, it gives CASSLAFRLAAGELFF. Using reference TRBV5-1 and TRBJ2-2 for the parts outside the CDR3, the full variable domain is KAGVTQTPRYLIKTRGQQVTLSCSPISGHRSVSWYQQTPGQGLQFLFEYFSETQRNKGNFPGRFSGRQFSNSRSEMNVSTLELGDSALYLCASSLAFRLAAGELFFGEGSRLTVL.

This clonotype was seen a few times. The chain combines TRBV7-3 with TRBJ1-5; 8 nucleotides line up with TRBD1. The V gene end was trimmed by 2 bases and the J gene end by 0 bases; junction bases not matched to a gene: 6. The CDR3 totals 17 residues. Per the germline V gene, CDR1 is SGHTA and CDR2 is FQGTGA. CDR3 in DNA: TGTGCCAGCAGCTTACGAGGGACAGGCAATAGCAATCAGCCCCAGCATTTT. This codes for CASSLRGTGNSNQPQHF.

The rearrangement links TRBV10-2 to TRBJ2-7; no firm D call. The germline V gene has CDR1 WSHSY and CDR2 SAAADI. V was clipped by 3 bases and J by 2 bases, with 17 bases between them. The CDR3 consists of 16 residues. CDR3 bases: TGCGCCAGCAGTGATAGCCTTTATTACCCGACCTACGAGCAGTACTTC. Amino acids: CASSDSLYYPTYEQYF.

The sample holds a few counts of this clonotype. This chain joins TRBV6-5 and TRBJ2-7; no definite D call. Germline V gene sequence: CDR1 MNHEY, CDR2 SVGAGI. The CDR3 spans 14 residues. V gave up 0 bases and J gave up 0 bases, with 6 bases separating them. Here the CDR3 DNA reads TGTGCCAGCAGTTACTCAGACACCTCCTACGAGCAGTACTTC. Translating it yields CASSYSDTSYEQYF.

This rearrangement joins TRBV7-6 to TRBJ1-2; 7 bases agree with TRBD1. Per germline, CDR1 SGHVS and CDR2 FNYEAQ. The CDR3 is 14 residues long. The ends lost 5 bases at V and 4 bases at J; junction bases unmatched: 7. The CDR3: CASSPSTGFYGYTF. Written as DNA, the CDR3 is TGTGCCAGCAGCCCCTCGACAGGGTTCTATGGCTACACCTTC.

This clonotype occurred many times. V is TRBV5-1 and J is TRBJ2-3; 7 nucleotides agree with TRBD1. Looked up from germline, CDR1 is SGHRS and CDR2 is YFSETQ. This CDR3 region has 15 residues. V shed 4 bases, J shed 1 base, and the junction held 6 bases outside the gene matches. The CDR3 is CASSLHGTGTDTQYF. The DNA for the CDR3 is TGCGCCAGCAGCCTGCATGGGACAGGCACAGATACGCAGTATTTT.

A note on this clonotype: An end of the junction differs from the germline gene, which may be a read error. The chain recombines TRBV5-6 with TRBJ1-2; D might be TRBD1 (5 bases). The germline V gene encodes CDR1 SGHDT and CDR2 YYEEEE. The CDR3 is 13 residues long. The CDR3 sequence is CASSIGGQGLGSF. For the CDR3, the DNA is TGTGCCAGCAGTATTGGGGGTCAAGGTTTAGGGTCCTTC.

This clonotype was counted a few times. The V and J genes are TRBV24-1 and TRBJ2-1; 7 nucleotides agree with TRBD2. The CDR3 totals 16 residues. Germline CDR1 and CDR2: KGHDR and SFDVKD. V lost 4 bases to trimming and J lost 0 bases; unmatched junction nucleotides: 5. The CDR3 nucleotides are TGTGCCACCAGTGACCATCGCGGGGGCTCCTACAATGAGCAGTTCTTC. Translated, it gives CATSDHRGGSYNEQFF.

The chain recombines TRBV25-1 with TRBJ2-1, with 12 bases aligning to TRBD2. The CDR3 has 16 amino acids. The trim removed 3 bases at V and 2 bases at J, leaving 2 bases unmatched. Germline V gene sequence: CDR1 MGHDK, CDR2 SYGVNS. CDR3 in DNA: TGTGCCAGCAGTGATCGACTAGCGGGAGCCTACAATGAGCAGTTCTTC. Protein sequence: CASSDRLAGAYNEQFF.

The chain is built from TRBV20-1 and TRBJ2-5; D remains unclear. This CDR3 has 15 residues. V was trimmed by 1 base and J by 3 bases, leaving 15 bases between them. CDR1 is DFQATT and CDR2 is SNEGSKA in the germline V gene (reference sequence). CDR3 sequence: CSARAPAWAEETQYF. For the CDR3, the DNA is TGCAGTGCTAGAGCGCCAGCGTGGGCCGAAGAGACCCAGTACTTC.

Only a few counts were recorded for this clonotype. This sequence joins TRBV29-1 and TRBJ2-7; 8 bases map to TRBD2. CDR1 and CDR2 (germline): SQVTM, ANQGSEA. V trimming: 2 bases; J trimming: 6 bases; junction bases outside the gene matches: 6. The CDR3 length is 13 residues. The CDR3 protein is CSVETGRGSEQYF. CDR3 sequence (DNA): TGCAGCGTTGAAACCGGGAGGGGAAGCGAGCAGTACTTC.

The chain links TRBV15 to TRBJ2-3; tentatively, D is TRBD1 (6 bases). The CDR3 runs 16 residues. Germline CDR1 and CDR2: LNHNV and YYDKDF (reference sequence). The V gene lost 1 base and the J gene lost 4 bases, with 15 bases spanning the gap. This CDR3 is CATSRAVIWGPDTQYF. The CDR3 region has the DNA TGTGCCACCAGCAGAGCAGTAATCTGGGGGCCAGATACGCAGTATTTT.

This rearrangement joins TRBV20-1 to TRBJ2-7; D is unresolved. The V end was cut by 0 bases, the J end by 3 bases, with 12 bases between. The CDR3 contains 14 residues. The germline CDR1 and CDR2 sequences are DFQATT and SNEGSKA (reference sequence). The CDR3 bases are TGCAGTGCTAGAGAATATGCAGTGATCTACGAGCAGTACTTC. It specifies CSAREYAVIYEQYF.

The chain couples TRBV4-2 to TRBJ2-1; tentative D call: TRBD2 (9 bases). This CDR3 contains 18 residues. CDR1 and CDR2 from the germline V gene are LGHNA and YNFKEQ. V lost 4 bases, J lost 3 bases, and 22 bases lay in between. The CDR3: CASSPGTGRLAVYNEQFF. CDR3 bases: TGTGCCAGCAGCCCCGGGACAGGTCGACTAGCGGTCTACAATGAGCAGTTCTTC.

The V call is TRBV20-1, the J call TRBJ2-7; D is undetermined. V was shortened by 5 bases and J by 0 bases, with 11 bases between the two germline ends. Germline loops: CDR1 DFQATT, CDR2 SNEGSKA (reference sequence). The CDR3 contains 13 residues. CDR3 DNA sequence: TGCAGTGCTGCGGATGGTAGCTCCTACGAGCAGTACTTC. Amino acid sequence: CSAADGSSYEQYF.

This chain uses TRBV20-1 with TRBJ2-2; D assignment may be TRBD1 or TRBD2 (5 bases each). Germline CDR1 is DFQATT and CDR2 is SNEGSKA (reference sequence). CDR3 length: 15 amino acids. V lost 1 base, J lost 3 bases, and 12 bases lay in between. The DNA for the CDR3 is TGCAGTGCTAGAGCCCCGGGACCTCACACCGGGGAGCTGTTTTTT. Encoded protein: CSARAPGPHTGELFF.

This clonotype came up a few times. The chain links TRBV27 to TRBJ1-3; tentative D call: TRBD1 (5 bases). Looked up from germline, CDR1 is MNHEY and CDR2 is SMNVEV (reference sequence). The ends were cut back, 5 bases at V and 0 bases at J, with 14 bases in the middle. This CDR3 contains 16 residues. The CDR3 coding sequence is TGTGCCAGCAGTCCCGGCGACAGCCTCTCTGGAAACACCATATATTTT. It codes for CASSPGDSLSGNTIYF.

The J gene is TRBJ2-7, the V gene TRBV11-2; TRBD2 aligns across 8 bases. This CDR3 region has 16 residues. V dropped 3 bases and J dropped 2; count of bases not matched to a gene: 9. Germline V gene lookup returns CDR1 SGHAT and CDR2 FQNNGV. The CDR3 loop is CASSFQVRTSTYEQYF. The CDR3 nucleotides are TGTGCCAGCAGCTTCCAAGTCAGGACTAGCACCTACGAGCAGTACTTC. Supplemented by reference TRBV11-2 and TRBJ2-7, the full variable domain reads EAGVAQSPRYKIIEKRQSVAFWCNPISGHATLYWYQQILGQGPKLLIQFQNNGVVDDSQLPKDRFSAERLKGVDSTLKIQPAKLEDSAVYLCASSFQVRTSTYEQYFGPGTRLTVT.

This clonotype was detected only a few times. The V and J genes are TRBV5-1 and TRBJ2-7; 7 nucleotides align to TRBD2. The CDR3 totals 16 residues. Losses at the gene ends were 3 bases for V and 0 bases for J; bases not matched to a gene: 9. Germline V gene data show CDR1 as SGHRS and CDR2 as YFSETQ. The CDR3 DNA reads TGCGCCAGCAGCTCAAGCCCTAGCGGACACTCCTACGAGCAGTACTTC. The encoded protein is CASSSSPSGHSYEQYF.

A few counts support this clonotype. The V call is TRBV6-1, the J call TRBJ2-1, with a possible D match to TRBD2 (6 bases). Trimming shortened V by 6 bases and J by 1 base, and 7 bases separated the two germline ends. The germline V gene encodes CDR1 MNHNS and CDR2 SASEGT. The CDR3 loop spans 13 amino acids. The CDR3 spells CASRGGSYNEQFF. CDR3 DNA sequence: TGTGCCAGCAGAGGAGGGTCCTACAATGAGCAGTTCTTC.